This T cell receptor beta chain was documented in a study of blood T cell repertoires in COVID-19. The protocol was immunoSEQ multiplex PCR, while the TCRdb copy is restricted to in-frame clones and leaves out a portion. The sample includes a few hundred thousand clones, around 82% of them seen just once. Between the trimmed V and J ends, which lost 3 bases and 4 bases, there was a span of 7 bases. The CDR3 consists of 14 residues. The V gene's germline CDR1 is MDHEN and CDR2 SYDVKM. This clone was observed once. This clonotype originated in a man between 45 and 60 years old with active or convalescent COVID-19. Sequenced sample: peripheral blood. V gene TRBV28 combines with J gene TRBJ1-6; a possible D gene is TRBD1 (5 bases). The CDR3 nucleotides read TGTGCCAGCAGTTTGGAGGGGTATAATTCACCCCTCCACTTT. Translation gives CASSLEGYNSPLHF.